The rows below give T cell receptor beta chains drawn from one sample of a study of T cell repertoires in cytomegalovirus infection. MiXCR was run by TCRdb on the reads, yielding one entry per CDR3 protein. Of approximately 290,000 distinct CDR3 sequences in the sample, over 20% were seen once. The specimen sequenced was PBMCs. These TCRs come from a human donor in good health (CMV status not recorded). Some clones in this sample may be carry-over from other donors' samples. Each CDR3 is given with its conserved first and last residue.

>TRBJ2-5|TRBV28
CASSPLVFRGGGGETQYF
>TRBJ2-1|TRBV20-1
CSARDHGRSGNEQFF
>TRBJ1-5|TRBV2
CASRGDRGGNQPQHF
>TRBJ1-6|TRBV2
CANPSGQGDSPLHF
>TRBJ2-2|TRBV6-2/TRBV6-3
CASSYGGQVGELFF
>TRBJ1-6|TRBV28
CAIDTGNSPLHF
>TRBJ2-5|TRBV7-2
CASSSRLQETQYF
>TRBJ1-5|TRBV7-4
CASSSYRERSNQPQHF
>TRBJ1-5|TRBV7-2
CASSLGAGRINQPQHF
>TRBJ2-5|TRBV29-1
CSVDRQQETQYF
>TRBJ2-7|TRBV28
CASSFGTWGPYEQYF
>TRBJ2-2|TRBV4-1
CASSQDGVGANTGELFF
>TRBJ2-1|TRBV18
CASSPRVVSGGLPSYNEQFF
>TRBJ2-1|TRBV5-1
CASSLVAGEYNEQFF
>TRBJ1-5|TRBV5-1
CASSPRSGEPQHF
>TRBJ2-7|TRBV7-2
CASSLAPATSSYEQYF
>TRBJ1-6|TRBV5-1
CASSLKGGRNNSPLHF
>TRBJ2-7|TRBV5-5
CASSLYRVAYEQYF
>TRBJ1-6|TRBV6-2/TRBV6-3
CASARTGGGSPLHF
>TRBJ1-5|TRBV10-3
CAISERQGGQPQHF
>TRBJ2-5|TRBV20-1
CSVLPGTQETQYF
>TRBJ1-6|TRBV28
CASSKPSSYNSPLHF
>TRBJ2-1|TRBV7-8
CASRRTSGQYNEQFF
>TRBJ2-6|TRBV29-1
CSVASGVTPSGANVLTF
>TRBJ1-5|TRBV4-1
CASSQVGSGWPQHF
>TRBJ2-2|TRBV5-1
CASSFSAGINTGELFF
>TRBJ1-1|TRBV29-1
CSVDRGGNTEAFF
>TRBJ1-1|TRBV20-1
CSALTPGNTEAFF